Listed below are T cell receptor beta chains from one sample, sequenced in a study of Graves' ophthalmopathy and Graves' hyperthyroidism. TCRdb reprocessed the multiplex PCR reads with MiXCR, giving one entry per CDR3 protein. The sample shows about 400,000 distinct CDR3 sequences, around 16% of them seen only once. The sample comprised peripheral blood. The source of these receptors is a woman aged 18 to 35 with Graves' ophthalmopathy. CDR3s include the opening cysteine and the closing phenylalanine or tryptophan. The order of the fields is V gene, D gene, clone size, J gene, CDR3 DNA, CDR3 protein. D genes are given only for firm matches. Size tells how often a clone was seen (once, few, many) or the class of an expanded clone, and some rows leave it out.

>TRBV19|TRBD1|NA|TRBJ1-2
TGTGCCAGTAGTCGAGGAGGGGACAGCTATGGCTACACCTTC
CASSRGGDSYGYTF
>TRBV29-1|NA|many|TRBJ2-7
TGCAGCGTTGAGCTCAATACCGGGACCATCAAGGGCTACGAGCAGTACTTC
CSVELNTGTIKGYEQYF
>TRBV7-2|NA|many|TRBJ1-1
TGTGCCAGCAGCCCTTACCTTACAAGGGAGAACACTGAAGCTTTCTTT
CASSPYLTRENTEAFF
>TRBV28|NA|many|TRBJ2-2
TGTGCCAGCAGCTTGGGCGAGACGGGTCGCTCCGGGGAGCTGTTTTTT
CASSLGETGRSGELFF
>TRBV11-2|NA|many|TRBJ2-2
TGTGCCAGCAGCTATACCGGGACCACCGGGGAGCTGTTTTTT
CASSYTGTTGELFF
>TRBV12-3/TRBV12-4|NA|many|TRBJ2-2
TGTGCCAGCAGTTTAGGGGCCTCCGGGACTTCACCCGGGGAGCTGTTTTTT
CASSLGASGTSPGELFF
>TRBV6-4|NA|many|TRBJ1-2
TGTGCCAGCAGTTACCCCGGACGAACGGGGATCTACACCTTC
CASSYPGRTGIYTF
>TRBV12-3/TRBV12-4|NA|many|TRBJ1-5
TGTGCCAGCAGTTTAGGGCAGAATCAGCCCCAGCATTTT
CASSLGQNQPQHF
>TRBV7-2|TRBD1|many|TRBJ1-2
TGTGCCAGCACCACAGACAGGGTCTCTGGCTACACCTTC
CASTTDRVSGYTF
>TRBV6-5|TRBD1|many|TRBJ1-1
TGTGCCAGCAGTTACGGGACAGGGGCGCAAGCTTTCTTT
CASSYGTGAQAFF